One and the same sample provided the 17 T cell receptor beta chains below, sequenced in a study of T cell responses to AZD1222 COVID-19 vaccine. Method: immunoSEQ multiplex PCR; TCRdb's copy keeps in-frame clones and lacks some. The sample comprises about 150,000 clones, 90% of which are singletons, and approximately 1.8% rests with the top ten. The sequenced sample was peripheral blood, obtained on day 0 of AZD1222 vaccination. Every receptor here comes from an adult in good health.

V and J are TRBV27 and TRBJ1-4; D is unresolved. The CDR3 has 15 amino acids. Per the germline V gene, CDR1 is MNHEY and CDR2 is SMNVEV (reference sequence). V was clipped by 6 bases and J by 4 bases, with 15 bases between them. In DNA form, the CDR3 reads TGTGCCAGCAGCCCCGTTGAGGCGGGTAATGAAAAACTGTTTTTT. This encodes CASSPVEAGNEKLFF. The variable domain in full, with the rest retrieved from reference TRBV27 and TRBJ1-4, is EAQVTQNPRYLITVTGKKLTVTCSQNMNHEYMSWYRQDPGLGLRQIYYSMNVEVTDKGDVPEGYKVSRKEKRNFPLILESPSPNQTSLYFCASSPVEAGNEKLFFGSGTQLSVL.

The rearrangement uses TRBV5-1 and TRBJ2-5; D is unresolved. V lost 0 bases and J lost 5, with 14 bases in between. CDR1 is SGHRS and CDR2 is YFSETQ in the germline V gene. This CDR3 has 15 residues. The CDR3 here is CASSLGSPPQETQYF. The CDR3 DNA reads TGCGCCAGCAGCTTGGGGTCCCCGCCACAGGAGACCCAGTACTTC.

The count of this clone is one. The rearrangement joins TRBV25-1 to TRBJ2-2, with 8 bases aligning to TRBD1. Germline V gives CDR1 MGHDK, CDR2 SYGVNS. CDR3 length equals 18 residues. V lost 2 bases and J lost 0; bases outside the gene matches: 8. Here the CDR3 reads CASSEVTRQGSNTGELFF. The CDR3 region has the DNA TGTGCCAGCAGTGAAGTCACACGACAGGGGTCGAACACCGGGGAGCTGTTTTTT. The full variable domain, its missing parts supplied by reference TRBV25-1 and TRBJ2-2, is EADIYQTPRYLVIGTGKKITLECSQTMGHDKMYWYQQDPGMELHLIHYSYGVNSTEKGDLSSESTVSRIRTEHFPLTLESARPSHTSQYLCASSEVTRQGSNTGELFFGEGSRLTVL.

The chain employs TRBV7-2 and TRBJ1-2; D gene uncertain. V gave up 0 bases and J gave up 4 bases, with 9 bases separating them. The germline gives CDR1 SGHTA, CDR2 FQGNSA. This CDR3 contains 14 residues. The CDR3 DNA sequence: TGTGCCAGCAGCTTAGCAGGGCAGATCTATGGCTACACCTTC. It translates to CASSLAGQIYGYTF.

V gene TRBV7-9 combines with J gene TRBJ2-2; 8 nucleotides line up with TRBD1. The CDR3 has 14 residues. Germline CDR1 and CDR2: SEHNR and FQNEAQ (reference sequence). The V segment lost 4 bases and the J segment 4 bases; nucleotides outside the gene matches: 2. CDR3 residues: CASSSTGVTGELFF. The CDR3 region has the DNA TGTGCCAGCAGCTCGACAGGGGTCACCGGGGAGCTGTTTTTT.

The J gene is TRBJ1-1, the V gene TRBV7-2; no definite D call. This CDR3 comprises 13 residues. V dropped 1 base and J dropped 3 bases, with 6 bases sitting between them. Germline CDR1 reads SGHTA; CDR2 reads FQGNSA. Here the CDR3 reads CASSLESDTEAFF. The CDR3 DNA reads TGTGCCAGCAGCTTAGAGTCAGACACTGAAGCTTTCTTT. Drawing the rest from reference TRBV7-2 and TRBJ1-1, the complete variable domain is GAGVSQSPSNKVTEKGKDVELRCDPISGHTALYWYRQSLGQGLEFLIYFQGNSAPDKSGLPSDRFSAERTGGSVSTLTIQRTQQEDSAVYLCASSLESDTEAFFGQGTRLTVV.

This clone was seen once. The V and J genes are TRBV19 and TRBJ2-2; D gene uncertain. Between the trimmed V and J ends, which lost 5 bases and 5 bases, there was a span of 18 bases. Germline V gene sequence: CDR1 LNHDA, CDR2 SQIVND (reference sequence). The CDR3 runs 16 residues. This CDR3 reads CASSPLDGPGTGELFF. The CDR3 bases are TGTGCCAGTAGTCCTTTAGACGGACCCGGGACCGGGGAGCTGTTTTTT.

The gene calls are TRBV18 and TRBJ2-3; D gene uncertain. Germline CDR1 reads KGHSH; CDR2 reads LQKENI. CDR3 length: 12 residues. V gave up 6 bases and J gave up 2 bases, with 6 bases separating them. The CDR3 sequence is CASSLLTDTQYF. For the CDR3, the DNA is TGTGCCAGCTCTCTCCTCACAGATACGCAGTATTTT. The full variable domain, its missing parts supplied by reference TRBV18 and TRBJ2-3, is NAGVMQNPRHLVRRRGQEARLRCSPMKGHSHVYWYRQLPEEGLKFMVYLQKENIIDESGMPKERFSAEFPKEGPSILRIQQVVRGDSAAYFCASSLLTDTQYFGPGTRLTVL.

The rearrangement uses TRBV27 and TRBJ1-3, with unresolved D. From germline, CDR1 is MNHEY and CDR2 SMNVEV (reference sequence). V gave up 4 bases and J gave up 6 bases, with 10 bases separating them. The length of the CDR3 is 13 residues. CDR3 protein: CASSSTSENTIYF. The CDR3 bases are TGTGCCAGCAGTTCAACGTCCGAAAACACCATATATTTT.

V and J are TRBV15 and TRBJ2-5; D ambiguous. Germline CDR1 reads LNHNV; CDR2 reads YYDKDF (reference sequence). This CDR3 comprises 15 residues. V was cut by 6 bases and J by 5 bases, with 19 bases left in between. CDR3 bases: TGTGCCACCAGAAATTTAGAGGCTCAATTGGAGACCCAGTACTTC. Its translation: CATRNLEAQLETQYF.

The gene calls are TRBV5-8 and TRBJ1-2; 8 positions match TRBD1. Germline CDR1 reads SGHTS; CDR2 reads YDEGEE. Unmatched junction bases numbered 7, after V lost 1 base and J lost 2 bases. This CDR3 is built from 16 residues. DNA of the CDR3: TGTGCCAGCAGCTTGACGGACAGGGATTTGAACTATGGCTACACCTTC. This codes for CASSLTDRDLNYGYTF.

This chain connects TRBV27 to TRBJ1-2; 7 bases agree with TRBD1. Germline V gene data show CDR1 as MNHEY and CDR2 as SMNVEV (reference sequence). Trimming took 5 bases from V and 7 from J; bases not matched to a gene: 19. The CDR3 is 17 residues long. CDR3 nucleotide sequence: TGTGCCAGCAGTCCCCGTAACCGGACAGGAGCATTAGCTGGCTACACCTTC. This sequence encodes CASSPRNRTGALAGYTF.

CDR3 sequence: CARWVQQAKNIQYF. CDR3 DNA sequence: TGTGCCAGGTGGGTCCAACAAGCCAAAAACATTCAGTACTTC. The chain joins TRBV11-3 to TRBJ2-4; no firm D call. V lost 9 bases and J lost 0, with 12 bases in between. CDR1 is SGHNT, CDR2 YENEEA, per germline. The CDR3 consists of 14 residues.

The chain combines TRBV9 with TRBJ1-5; D remains unclear. CDR1 SGDLS and CDR2 YYNGEE come from the germline V gene. V shed 4 bases and J shed 7 bases, with 12 bases lying between them. This CDR3 contains 13 residues. The CDR3 sequence is CASSLVGGQPQHF. CDR3 DNA: TGTGCCAGCAGCCTGGTGGGCGGACAGCCCCAGCATTTT.

The gene calls are TRBV19 and TRBJ2-7; D might be TRBD1 or TRBD2, each matching 5 bases. In germline, CDR1 is LNHDA, CDR2 SQIVND (reference sequence). V dropped 3 bases and J dropped 5 bases, with 14 bases sitting between them. This CDR3 has 14 residues. This CDR3 reads CASSMGDPIHEQYF. The DNA of the CDR3 is TGTGCCAGTAGTATGGGGGACCCTATACACGAGCAGTACTTC.

V and J are TRBV2 and TRBJ1-4, with unresolved D. The CDR3 has 13 amino acids. Germline loops: CDR1 SNHLY, CDR2 FYNNEI. V lost 8 bases and J lost 7, with 14 bases in between. CDR3 DNA sequence: TGTGCCAGCCTACAGAGGTTACTTGAAAAACTGTTTTTT. The encoded protein is CASLQRLLEKLFF.

The chain combines TRBV28 with TRBJ1-2; 7 nucleotides line up with TRBD1. CDR1 and CDR2 from the germline V gene are MDHEN and SYDVKM. The CDR3 has 14 residues. Trimming cost V 2 bases and J 8 bases; bases outside gene matches: 8. The CDR3 is CASSLRGGPQGYTF. The CDR3 nucleotides are TGTGCCAGCAGTTTAAGAGGGGGCCCACAAGGCTACACCTTC.